These T cell receptor beta chains were read from a single sample in a study of tumor T cells in aggressive B-cell lymphoma. The table came from immunoSEQ multiplex PCR; TCRdb's copy has only in-frame clones and leaves some out. The sample lists a few thousand clones; roughly 94% were seen once. The sequenced sample was tumor tissue. The receptors originated from an adult with diffuse large B cell lymphoma. Each CDR3 is given with its conserved first and last residue. Each record gives: J gene, D gene, clone size, V gene, CDR3 length, CDR3 protein, CDR3 DNA. The D gene is left open where the match is weak. The size of a clone is reported for some rows only, either as once, few or many, or as a class for expanded clones.

>TRBJ2-6|TRBD1|-|TRBV2|14
CASSENRGAGVLTF
TGTGCCAGCAGTGAAAACAGGGGGGCAGGCGTCCTGACTTTC
>TRBJ1-2|-|-|TRBV25-1|13
CATNPLGENGYTF
TGTGCCACCAACCCCTTAGGGGAAAATGGCTACACCTTC
>TRBJ2-4|-|-|TRBV4-2|15
CASSPHPLAKNIQYF
TGTGCCAGCAGCCCACACCCCCTAGCCAAAAACATTCAGTACTTC
>TRBJ1-2|-|-|TRBV10-3|13
CAISVEQVYGYTF
TGTGCCATCAGTGTTGAACAGGTTTATGGCTACACCTTC
>TRBJ2-3|-|-|TRBV25-1|14
CASTAVLLGDTQYF
TGTGCCAGCACAGCGGTGCTGCTCGGAGATACGCAGTATTTT
>TRBJ2-2|TRBD2|-|TRBV5-1|14
CASRPGLVTWELFF
TGCGCCAGCAGGCCGGGACTAGTGACCTGGGAGCTGTTTTTT
>TRBJ2-1|TRBD1|-|TRBV5-6|17
CASSSRTGVFSYNEQFF
TGTGCCAGCAGCTCGAGGACAGGGGTTTTTTCATACAATGAGCAGTTCTTC
>TRBJ2-1|TRBD2|-|TRBV4-3|19
CASSPILGAAGDHYNEQFF
TGCGCCAGCAGCCCGATACTGGGTGCGGCGGGAGATCATTACAATGAGCAGTTCTTC
>TRBJ2-5|-|once|TRBV9|16
CASSVDEGEFGETQYF
TGTGCCAGCAGCGTAGACGAGGGGGAGTTCGGAGAGACCCAGTACTTC
>TRBJ2-3|-|-|TRBV2|16
CASNFGGTFSTDTQYF
TGTGCCAGCAATTTTGGGGGGACTTTCAGCACAGATACGCAGTATTTT
>TRBJ2-7|TRBD2|-|TRBV4-3|14
CASSQGWSGNEQYF
TGCGCCAGCAGCCAAGGTTGGAGCGGGAACGAGCAGTACTTC
>TRBJ1-1|-|-|TRBV4-2|17
CASSHLLGSGEETEAFF
TGTGCCAGCAGCCATCTTTTAGGTTCGGGGGAGGAAACTGAAGCTTTCTTT
>TRBJ2-3|TRBD1|-|TRBV5-6|17
CASSYFSGTGVTDTQYF
TGTGCCAGCAGTTACTTCTCCGGGACAGGGGTGACAGATACGCAGTATTTT
>TRBJ2-1|TRBD2|-|TRBV19|13
CASTPTGGPNLFF
TGTGCCAGTACCCCAACGGGGGGGCCGAACCTGTTCTTC
>TRBJ1-5|TRBD1|-|TRBV25-1|14
CASSPGQSNQPQHF
TGTGCCAGCAGTCCGGGACAGTCCAATCAGCCCCAGCATTTT
>TRBJ1-3|TRBD1|-|TRBV11-2|15
CASSIRDRAGNTIYF
TGTGCCAGCAGCATCCGGGACAGGGCGGGAAACACCATATATTTT
>TRBJ2-7|TRBD2|once|TRBV9|15
CASSESSGSIYEQYF
TGTGCCAGCAGCGAGTCTAGCGGGAGCATATACGAGCAGTACTTC
>TRBJ2-6|TRBD1|-|TRBV11-2|19
CASSSPRRLTGAGANVLTF
TGTGCCAGCAGCTCACCTCGTAGGCTTACAGGGGCTGGGGCCAACGTCCTGACTTTC
>TRBJ1-5|TRBD1|-|TRBV27|13
CASSFIGGGPQHF
TGTGCCAGCAGTTTTATAGGGGGCGGGCCCCAGCATTTT
>TRBJ2-2|-|-|TRBV7-3|16
CASSLRGGLNTGELFF
TGTGCCAGCAGCTTAAGGGGGGGGCTGAACACCGGGGAGCTGTTTTTT
>TRBJ2-7|-|few|TRBV28|14
CASSRSSDSYEQYF
TGTGCCAGCAGTCGTTCTAGCGACTCCTACGAGCAGTACTTC
>TRBJ1-1|-|-|TRBV6-6|14
CASSYNTRNTEAFF
TGTGCCAGCAGTTACAACACTAGGAACACTGAAGCTTTCTTT
>TRBJ1-1|-|once|TRBV15|14
CATSRGDLNTEAFF
TGTGCCACCAGCAGAGGGGACTTGAACACTGAAGCTTTCTTT
>TRBJ2-3|-|once|TRBV14|15
CASSRLVSRTDTQYF
TGTGCCAGCAGCCGCTTAGTTTCCCGCACAGATACGCAGTATTTT
>TRBJ2-7|-|once|TRBV30|11
CAWSLGGEQYF
TGTGCCTGGAGTCTGGGAGGCGAGCAGTACTTT
>TRBJ2-1|TRBD2|-|TRBV9|16
CASSLRGLAGRYEQFF
TGTGCCAGCAGCCTGAGGGGACTAGCGGGAAGGTATGAGCAGTTCTTC
>TRBJ1-4|-|-|TRBV5-5|15
CASSLEGRGPEKLFF
TGTGCCAGCAGCTTGGAGGGCAGGGGTCCTGAAAAACTGTTTTTT
>TRBJ2-6|-|once|TRBV28|18
CASRLTGNDWAGANVLTF
TGTGCCAGCAGGCTGACAGGCAACGATTGGGCTGGGGCCAACGTCCTGACTTTC
>TRBJ1-2|TRBD1|-|TRBV11-2|16
CASSLDGGTGTYGYTF
TGTGCCAGCAGCTTAGATGGGGGGACAGGTACCTATGGCTACACCTTC
>TRBJ2-7|-|once|TRBV10-1|17
CARHTRPRGDLSYEQYF
TGCGCCAGGCATACCCGACCCAGGGGGGATCTCTCCTACGAGCAGTACTTC
>TRBJ2-7|TRBD2|once|TRBV7-6|16
CASSRTPGGSLHEQYF
TGTGCCAGCAGCCGCACCCCGGGGGGTAGCTTGCACGAGCAGTACTTC
>TRBJ2-5|TRBD2|-|TRBV27|15
CASRKGLAGQETQYF
TGTGCCAGCAGAAAAGGACTAGCGGGTCAGGAGACCCAGTACTTC
>TRBJ2-3|TRBD1|-|TRBV27|15
CASSSPGQSTDTQYF
TGTGCCAGCAGCTCGCCGGGACAGAGCACAGATACGCAGTATTTT
>TRBJ1-1|-|-|TRBV29-1|12
CSVEEAGTEAFF
TGCAGCGTTGAAGAGGCGGGCACTGAAGCTTTCTTT
>TRBJ2-7|-|-|TRBV7-9|11
CASSYFYEQYF
TGTGCCAGCAGTTATTTTTACGAGCAGTACTTC
>TRBJ2-5|TRBD2|-|TRBV7-9|14
CASRFASGEETQYF
TGTGCCAGCAGATTTGCTAGCGGCGAAGAGACCCAGTACTTC
>TRBJ2-1|TRBD2|-|TRBV28|16
CASSFGGRDFYNEQFF
TGTGCCAGCAGTTTCGGCGGGAGAGACTTTTACAATGAGCAGTTCTTC
>TRBJ1-2|TRBD1|-|TRBV7-9|15
CASSRDRRANYGYTF
TGTGCCAGCAGCAGGGACAGGCGAGCTAACTATGGCTACACCTTC
>TRBJ1-1|-|-|TRBV29-1|10
CSVVSTEAFF
TGCAGCGTTGTGAGTACTGAAGCTTTCTTT
>TRBJ1-1|-|-|TRBV5-6|17
CASSSRGRAGLGTEAFF
TGTGCCAGCAGCTCCCGGGGCAGGGCGGGGTTGGGCACTGAAGCTTTCTTT
>TRBJ2-7|TRBD2|-|TRBV2|19
CASSGAGQTLAGGAYEQYF
TGTGCCAGCAGTGGGGCTGGACAGACACTAGCGGGGGGCGCCTACGAGCAGTACTTC
>TRBJ2-2|-|-|TRBV6-1|13
CASSEQGTGELFF
TGTGCCAGCAGTGAACAGGGGACCGGGGAGCTGTTTTTT
>TRBJ2-7|TRBD1|-|TRBV5-1|13
CASSLWDSYEQYF
TGCGCCAGCAGCTTATGGGACAGCTACGAGCAGTACTTC
>TRBJ2-2|TRBD2|-|TRBV2|15
CASSGLAGVSGELFF
TGTGCCAGCAGTGGTTTAGCGGGAGTGTCCGGGGAGCTGTTTTTT
>TRBJ1-5|-|-|TRBV5-6|14
CASSLTPSDQPQHF
TGTGCCAGCAGCTTGACGCCCTCAGATCAGCCCCAGCATTTT
>TRBJ2-5|-|-|TRBV7-9|17
CASSIYLSRGLGETQYF
TGTGCCAGCAGCATCTACCTCAGTAGGGGGTTGGGGGAGACCCAGTACTTC
>TRBJ1-1|-|-|TRBV19|15
CASSIVSGLVTEAFF
TGTGCCAGTAGTATAGTATCAGGGTTGGTCACTGAAGCTTTCTTT
>TRBJ2-7|TRBD2|-|TRBV29-1|13
CSVRLAGDWGQYF
TGCAGCGTTAGACTAGCGGGAGATTGGGGGCAGTACTTC
>TRBJ2-2|-|-|TRBV2|11
CASTYAGELFF
TGTGCCAGCACTTATGCCGGGGAGCTGTTTTTT
>TRBJ1-1|-|-|TRBV6-1|15
CASSEATAMNTEAFF
TGTGCCAGCAGTGAAGCGACAGCCATGAACACTGAAGCTTTCTTT
>TRBJ1-2|-|-|TRBV7-2|14
CASSATQQGYGYTF
TGTGCCAGCAGCGCAACACAACAGGGATACGGCTACACCTTC
>TRBJ2-1|-|few|TRBV28|18
CASSFPHSTIWPYNEQFF
TGTGCCAGCAGTTTCCCCCACTCCACTATTTGGCCCTACAATGAGCAGTTCTTC
>TRBJ2-7|TRBD2|-|TRBV4-3|14
CASSQGWSGNEQYF
TGCGCCAGCAGCCAAGGTTGGAGCGGGAACGAGCAGTACTTC